These 9 T cell receptor beta chains came from one sample sequenced in a study of graft-versus-host responses after intestinal transplantation. Their target antigens are unknown. The assay was immunoSEQ multiplex PCR, and TCRdb's table has in-frame clones only and misses some. In the table there are more than 95,000 clones, just over 90% of which are singletons. The material sequenced was unstimulated CD4+ T cells sorted from spleen or lymph node cells, taken before intestinal transplant. These receptor sequences come from a human donor who received an intestinal transplant.

The V and J genes are TRBV7-6 and TRBJ2-1; 9 bases match TRBD2. The germline gives CDR1 SGHVS, CDR2 FNYEAQ. J gave up 4 bases and V 6 bases, and 7 bases lay outside the gene matches. The CDR3 consists of 15 residues. The CDR3 region is CASSLSGGKYNEQFF. As DNA, the CDR3 is TGTGCCAGCAGTTTAAGCGGGGGGAAGTACAATGAGCAGTTCTTC.

The CDR3 sequence is CATARGGAKNIQYF. As DNA, the CDR3 is TGTGCCACTGCTAGGGGGGGGGCCAAAAACATTCAGTACTTC. The V gene is TRBV28, the J gene TRBJ2-4; weak D call: TRBD2 (7 bases). This CDR3 spans 14 amino acids. Germline V CDR1 and CDR2: MDHEN, SYDVKM. Trimming removed 10 bases at V and 1 base at J, with 14 bases between.

The rearrangement joins TRBV30 to TRBJ2-1, with 7 bases lining up with TRBD1. This CDR3 region has 15 residues. Germline values: CDR1 GTSNPN, CDR2 SVGIG (reference sequence). The V and J ends lost 7 bases and 0 bases, in that order; junction bases with no gene match: 9. This chain's CDR3 is CAYKRDRGSYNEQFF. The CDR3 nucleotides read TGTGCCTATAAAAGGGACAGAGGCTCCTACAATGAGCAGTTCTTC. The variable domain in full, completed from reference TRBV30 and TRBJ2-1, reads SQTIHQWPATLVQPVGSPLSLECTVEGTSNPNLYWYRQAAGRGLQLLFYSVGIGQISSEVPQNLSASRPQDRQFILSSKKLLLSDSGFYLCAYKRDRGSYNEQFFGPGTRLTVL.

The chain carries TRBV11-2 and TRBJ2-2; D call uncertain. Trimming pared 1 base from V and 6 bases from J, leaving 12 bases between. This CDR3 has 15 amino acids. The V gene's germline CDR1 is SGHAT and CDR2 FQNNGV. In DNA, the CDR3 is TGTGCCAGCAGCTTAGTATCGGTATATGCCGGGGAGCTGTTTTTT. Its protein is CASSLVSVYAGELFF.

This clone appeared a few times. The rearrangement joins TRBV2 to TRBJ2-7; D possibly corresponds to TRBD2 (6 bases). This CDR3 is 14 amino acids long. V lost 7 bases and J 0 bases, leaving 13 bases between the germline ends. Germline values: CDR1 SNHLY, CDR2 FYNNEI. DNA of the CDR3: TGTGCCAGCATGATGGGCGGGGACTCCTACGAGCAGTACTTC. The encoded protein is CASMMGGDSYEQYF.

The chain has TRBV5-1 and TRBJ2-7; tentative D call: TRBD1 (5 bases). The V and J ends lost 5 bases and 2 bases respectively, with 17 bases between them. This CDR3 comprises 15 residues. Germline CDR1 and CDR2: SGHRS and YFSETQ. CDR3: CASSSEGGATYEQYF. The CDR3 DNA sequence: TGCGCCAGCAGTTCGGAAGGTGGGGCCACCTACGAGCAGTACTTC.

The genes are TRBV15 and TRBJ2-7, with TRBD1 matching over 11 bases. From germline, CDR1 is LNHNV and CDR2 YYDKDF (reference sequence). J was trimmed by 4 bases and V by 8 bases; bases with no gene match: 4. This CDR3 has 13 amino acids. The CDR3 DNA reads as TGTGCCACCGGCCGGGACAGGGGGTACGAGCAGTACTTC. Residues: CATGRDRGYEQYF. The full variable domain, completed using reference TRBV15 and TRBJ2-7, is DAMVIQNPRYQVTQFGKPVTLSCSQTLNHNVMYWYQQKSSQAPKLLFHYYDKDFNNEADTPDNFQSRRPNTSFCFLDIRSPGLGDTAMYLCATGRDRGYEQYFGPGTRLTVT.

The chain employs TRBV5-1 and TRBJ2-1, with 8 nucleotides matching TRBD2. There are 15 residues in the CDR3. Trimming removed 1 base from V and 7 bases from J; junction bases left unmatched: 7. Germline loops: CDR1 SGHRS, CDR2 YFSETQ. CDR3 in DNA: TGCGCCAGCAGCTTGCCCGCGGGAGGACGGAATGAGCAGTTCTTC. This translates into CASSLPAGGRNEQFF.

The chain combines TRBV6-1 with TRBJ2-1, with D tentatively TRBD1 (6 bases). The V and J ends lost 6 bases and 3 bases respectively, with 12 bases between them. The CDR3 covers 14 residues. Germline V CDR1 and CDR2: MNHNS, SASEGT. CDR3 loop: CASSVMDSYNEQFF. The CDR3 DNA follows: TGTGCCAGCAGCGTGATGGACAGCTACAATGAGCAGTTCTTC.